This T cell receptor (beta chain) is drawn from a study of T cell changes during pregnancy in multiple sclerosis. The ends lost 3 bases at V and 2 bases at J; junction bases unmatched: 5. The CDR3 spans 17 residues. Germline CDR1 SGHRS, CDR2 YFSETQ. Here immunoSEQ multiplex PCR was the method, and the copy in TCRdb shows in-frame clones only, minus some. The table has 39,000 or so clones, 85% to 95% seen once. The receptor was derived from a female donor with multiple sclerosis, enrolled in a pregnancy study. V gene TRBV5-1 combines with J gene TRBJ2-1; 13 nucleotides align to TRBD2. Sequencing was performed on CD8+ T cells from peripheral blood mononuclear cells, taken in the third trimester of pregnancy. CDR3 in DNA: TGCGCCAGCAGCTGGGGGACTAGCGGGGCAACCTACAATGAGCAGTTCTTC. Its protein is CASSWGTSGATYNEQFF. The whole variable domain, filled in from reference TRBV5-1 and TRBJ2-1, reads KAGVTQTPRYLIKTRGQQVTLSCSPISGHRSVSWYQQTPGQGLQFLFEYFSETQRNKGNFPGRFSGRQFSNSRSEMNVSTLELGDSALYLCASSWGTSGATYNEQFFGPGTRLTVL.